A selection of T cell receptor beta chains follows, all from one sample in a study of cytomegalovirus exposure and HLA in healthy donors. TCRdb's copy holds only in-frame clones and misses some; the assay was immunoSEQ multiplex PCR. The sample lists over 150,000 clones; approximately 80% were seen once. The sequenced sample consisted of PBMCs. These receptor sequences come from a woman aged 35 to 49 in good health and CMV-seropositive. CDR3s leave out the opening cysteine and the closing phenylalanine or tryptophan.

V	J	CDR3
TRBV7-9	TRBJ1-2	ASSLDGAHGYT
TRBV19	TRBJ2-3	ATTSGPSTDTQY
TRBV29-1	TRBJ1-2	SVEEGTSLGYGYT
TRBV7-2	TRBJ1-2	ASSMPLWTGVYGYT
TRBV11-2	TRBJ2-2	ASSLSDSSYTGELF
TRBV18	TRBJ2-5	ASSTGQGFLETQY
TRBV5-6	TRBJ2-1	ASTPYVDRGVAGEQF
TRBV9	TRBJ2-3	ASSVAGAPTGTDTQY
TRBV6-1	TRBJ1-3	ASSEGRQGARNTIY
TRBV5-4	TRBJ1-4	ASSSNRGINEKLF
TRBV19	TRBJ2-4	ASMGTGLNIQY
TRBV7-2	TRBJ2-3	ASTRTSGSTDTQY
TRBV6-5	TRBJ1-2	ASSYSPGNYGYT